The rows below give T cell receptor beta chains drawn from one sample of a study of blood T cell repertoires in COVID-19. Sequencing used immunoSEQ multiplex PCR; TCRdb keeps in-frame clones, though not all of them. The data contain some 120,000 clones, more than 90% of them seen just once; the ten biggest clones take up around 4.6%. Source material: peripheral blood. These receptors were taken from a man between 60 and 70 years old with COVID-19, enrolled during active disease. The CDR3 runs from the conserved cysteine through the conserved F or W.

CDR3 protein | J gene | V gene
CASSRAGVNTEAFF | TRBJ1-1 | TRBV25-1
CASSLSLADSSYEQYF | TRBJ2-7 | TRBV11-1
CASSYGLAGHLYEQFF | TRBJ2-1 | TRBV6-2/TRBV6-3
CASIARGGLSYNEQFF | TRBJ2-1 | TRBV28
CASTSARDRLNEKLFF | TRBJ1-4 | TRBV13
CASSQEERGTEKLFF | TRBJ1-4 | TRBV4-2
CASSYSSSGMETQYF | TRBJ2-5 | TRBV6-5
CSATMNYGYTF | TRBJ1-2 | TRBV20-1
CSVGERLGELFF | TRBJ2-2 | TRBV29-1
CASSIGLAGAGGADTQYF | TRBJ2-3 | TRBV19
CASSLTGGSSSGANVLTF | TRBJ2-6 | TRBV7-8
CASSLPTVNTEAFF | TRBJ1-1 | TRBV28
CASSGLAGYNEQFF | TRBJ2-1 | TRBV11-2
CASTLDRGTGELFF | TRBJ2-2 | TRBV19
CASSISGFSNQPQHF | TRBJ1-5 | TRBV19
CASSGTGGVGYNEQFF | TRBJ2-1 | TRBV18
CSVWTDTDTQYF | TRBJ2-3 | TRBV29-1
CASSLGQGSHTEAFF | TRBJ1-1 | TRBV5-1
CASSLSTGLNTGELFF | TRBJ2-2 | TRBV18
CASSYAGVSGEKLFF | TRBJ1-4 | TRBV6-6
CASSLDRGETNEKLFF | TRBJ1-4 | TRBV5-4
CASSLQGPYEQYF | TRBJ2-7 | TRBV7-9
CASSSTGRKAFF | TRBJ1-1 | TRBV11-3
CASSQEEGRDGDEQFF | TRBJ2-1 | TRBV4-3
CAGDRGEPDTQYF | TRBJ2-3 | TRBV6-5
CASSRIGTDYNEQFF | TRBJ2-1 | TRBV5-5
CASSQDPPGLAGDRLIYEQYF | TRBJ2-7 | TRBV4-3
CASSKQGENPEAFF | TRBJ1-1 | TRBV27
CVGQNSGANVLTF | TRBJ2-6 | TRBV7-9
CASSLDRVIGYTF | TRBJ1-2 | TRBV11-3
CASRVAGFTDTQYF | TRBJ2-3 | TRBV28
CASSGTFATGELFF | TRBJ2-2 | TRBV19
CASSSQTTEQFF | TRBJ2-1 | TRBV7-2
CASSHTGTRWDTIYF | TRBJ1-3 | TRBV6-6
CASSQQGTGANVLTF | TRBJ2-6 | TRBV6-6
CASSVGQGSGSPLHF | TRBJ1-6 | TRBV9
CASSFRPLRGLAGDLDEQYF | TRBJ2-7 | TRBV27
CASSLAGGVSYEQYF | TRBJ2-7 | TRBV7-6
CASSFDRSPGNTIYF | TRBJ1-3 | TRBV27
CASSPLTGGDTQYF | TRBJ2-3 | TRBV28
CASSEYSGGNYEQYF | TRBJ2-7 | TRBV25-1
CASSPFISENLLNYGYTF | TRBJ1-2 | TRBV7-9
CSVESRLAGSRGSDYEQYF | TRBJ2-7 | TRBV29-1
CASSPMRRQGYGYTF | TRBJ1-2 | TRBV4-1
CASSTGQNEKLFF | TRBJ1-4 | TRBV7-8
CATSKGGGRGTGELFF | TRBJ2-2 | TRBV15
CASSPISSGSGSLPYEQYF | TRBJ2-7 | TRBV9
CASRGGQGPYEQYF | TRBJ2-7 | TRBV10-2
CSVEEATSGSEQYF | TRBJ2-7 | TRBV29-1
CAWSPYPRGDSYEQYF | TRBJ2-7 | TRBV30
CASSLETNSNQPQHF | TRBJ1-5 | TRBV5-6
CASGLGGTNTEAFF | TRBJ1-1 | TRBV12-5
CASQTLYRSNQPQHF | TRBJ1-5 | TRBV5-6
CASSQEGVAANEKLFF | TRBJ1-4 | TRBV4-3
CAISELPGQRNTEAFF | TRBJ1-1 | TRBV10-3
CAKWDSHSTEAFF | TRBJ1-1 | TRBV15